Below are 11 T cell receptor beta chains sequenced from a single sample in a study of blood T cell repertoires in COVID-19. Here immunoSEQ multiplex PCR was the method, and the copy in TCRdb shows in-frame clones only, minus some. The repertoire includes approximately 130,000 clones, 84% of them detected once, and over 10% sits in the top ten. Material for sequencing was peripheral blood. All receptors come from a human donor in a cohort sampled during active COVID-19.

The chain uses TRBV10-3 and TRBJ2-2; 7 bases are a match to TRBD2. This CDR3 region has 15 residues. The V gene end was trimmed by 6 bases and the J gene end by 4 bases; junction bases not matched to a gene: 8. CDR1 is ENHRY and CDR2 is SYGVKD in the germline V gene. CDR3 region: CAIRTSERGTGELFF. Here the CDR3 DNA reads TGTGCCATCAGAACGTCGGAGCGGGGCACCGGGGAGCTGTTTTTT.

The V call is TRBV19, the J call TRBJ2-1, with TRBD1 as a possible D gene (6 bases). The V gene's germline CDR1 is LNHDA and CDR2 SQIVND (reference sequence). This CDR3 region has 15 residues. Trimming shortened V by 5 bases and J by 0 bases, and 11 bases separated the two germline ends. The CDR3: CASSYRVFSYNEQFF. The CDR3 nucleotides are TGTGCCAGTAGTTACAGGGTCTTCTCCTACAATGAGCAGTTCTTC. Full variable domain (remainder filled in from reference TRBV19 and TRBJ2-1): DGGITQSPKYLFRKEGQNVTLSCEQNLNHDAMYWYRQDPGQGLRLIYYSQIVNDFQKGDIAEGYSVSREKKESFPLTVTSAQKNPTAFYLCASSYRVFSYNEQFFGPGTRLTVL.

The chain employs TRBV6-5 and TRBJ1-2, with 7 bases lining up with TRBD1. The CDR3 loop spans 14 amino acids. Germline values: CDR1 MNHEY, CDR2 SVGAGI. V shed 7 bases, J shed 4 bases, and the junction held 9 bases outside the gene matches. The CDR3 sequence: CASTRGGSGYGYTF. In nucleotides, the CDR3 is TGTGCCAGCACCCGAGGGGGCAGCGGCTATGGCTACACCTTC.

This clone was recorded a few times. The CDR3 sequence: CASSLDRGRGETQYF. The DNA for the CDR3 is TGTGCCAGCAGCTTAGACAGGGGGCGAGGGGAGACCCAGTACTTC. This sequence joins TRBV7-8 and TRBJ2-5, with 9 bases matching TRBD1. The junction had 5 bases not matched to a gene; V was cut back by 1 base and J by 5 bases. Germline V gene lookup returns CDR1 SGHVS and CDR2 FQNEAQ. The CDR3 covers 15 residues.

The rearrangement joins TRBV2 to TRBJ1-1; 7 nucleotides line up with TRBD1. The length of the CDR3 is 13 residues. J gave up 6 bases and V 6 bases, and 7 bases lay outside the gene matches. From germline, CDR1 is SNHLY and CDR2 FYNNEI. The CDR3 DNA is TGTGCCAGCAGCCTCCTGACAGGGTCTGAAGCTTTCTTT. Amino acid sequence: CASSLLTGSEAFF.

V usage is TRBV7-9 and J usage is TRBJ2-3; D might be TRBD2 (5 bases). The germline gives CDR1 SEHNR, CDR2 FQNEAQ (reference sequence). This CDR3 is built from 14 residues. V was trimmed by 3 bases and J by 4 bases, leaving 11 bases between them. The CDR3: CASSFQNGADTQYF. CDR3 nucleotides: TGTGCCAGCAGCTTCCAAAACGGGGCAGATACGCAGTATTTT. Together with reference TRBV7-9 and TRBJ2-3, the CDR3 gives the full variable domain: DTGVSQNPRHKITKRGQNVTFRCDPISEHNRLYWYRQTLGQGPEFLTYFQNEAQLEKSRLLSDRFSAERPKGSFSTLEIQRTEQGDSAMYLCASSFQNGADTQYFGPGTRLTVL.

CDR3 nucleotides: TGTGCCAGCAGCAGGGACAGATTCTATGGCTACACCTTC. It translates to CASSRDRFYGYTF. This chain uses TRBV7-2 with TRBJ1-2; 7 bases are shared with TRBD1. With V trimmed by 5 bases and J by 4 bases, 4 bases remained unmatched. The V gene's germline CDR1 is SGHTA and CDR2 FQGNSA. CDR3 size: 13 residues.

Only a few counts were recorded for this clone. The chain is built from TRBV2 and TRBJ2-1; TRBD2 matches 9 bases. Germline-derived CDR1 and CDR2 are SNHLY and FYNNEI. CDR3 length: 16 residues. J was trimmed by 3 bases and V by 6 bases; bases with no gene match: 9. CDR3 residues: CASRESGGPIYNEQFF. The CDR3 bases are TGTGCCAGCAGGGAAAGCGGGGGGCCCATCTACAATGAGCAGTTCTTC.

This clone was found once. This rearrangement joins TRBV20-1 to TRBJ2-3; TRBD2 matches 11 bases. CDR1 DFQATT and CDR2 SNEGSKA come from the germline V gene (reference sequence). The CDR3 is 14 amino acids. J gave up 6 bases and V 6 bases, and 8 bases lay outside the gene matches. CDR3: CSASSGGGLDTQYF. As DNA, the CDR3 is TGCAGTGCCAGTAGCGGGGGGGGGCTGGATACGCAGTATTTT.

The V call is TRBV30, the J call TRBJ1-5; 8 nucleotides align to TRBD1. This CDR3 contains 13 residues. V was pared by 2 bases and J by 6 bases, with 3 bases of the junction left unmatched. CDR1 and CDR2 (germline): GTSNPN, SVGIG (reference sequence). The CDR3 nucleotides are TGTGCCTGGAGTCAACAGGGGGGTCAGCCCCAGCATTTT. Translating it yields CAWSQQGGQPQHF.

The genes are TRBV6-4 and TRBJ2-3; 7 bases fit TRBD1. V gave up 6 bases and J gave up 1 base; unmatched junction bases: 4. Germline-derived CDR1 and CDR2 are MRHNA and SNTAGT. The CDR3 has 14 residues. Here the CDR3 DNA reads TGTGCCAGCAGCGCCGGGACAGGCACAGATACGCAGTATTTT. Translation gives CASSAGTGTDTQYF.